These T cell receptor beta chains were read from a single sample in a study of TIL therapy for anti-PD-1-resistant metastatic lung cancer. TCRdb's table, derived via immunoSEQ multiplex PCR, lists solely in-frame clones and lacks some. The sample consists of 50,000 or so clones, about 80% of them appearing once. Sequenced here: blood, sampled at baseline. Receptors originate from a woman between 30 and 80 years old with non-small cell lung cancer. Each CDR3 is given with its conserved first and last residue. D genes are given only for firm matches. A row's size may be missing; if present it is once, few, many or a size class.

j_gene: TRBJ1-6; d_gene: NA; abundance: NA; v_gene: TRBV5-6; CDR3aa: CASSLRGPNGDSPLHF; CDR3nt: TGTGCCAGCAGCTTGCGAGGCCCTAACGGCGATTCACCCCTCCACTTT
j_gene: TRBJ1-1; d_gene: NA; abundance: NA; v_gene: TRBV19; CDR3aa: CASSIVMNTEAFF; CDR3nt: TGTGCCAGTAGTATCGTTATGAACACTGAAGCTTTCTTT
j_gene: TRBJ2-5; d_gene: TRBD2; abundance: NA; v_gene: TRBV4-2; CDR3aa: CASSSSGGIQETQYF; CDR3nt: TGTGCCAGCAGCTCCTCCGGGGGGATCCAAGAGACCCAGTACTTC
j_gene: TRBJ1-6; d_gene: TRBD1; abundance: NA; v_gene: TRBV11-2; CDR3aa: CASSLEGQAHSPLHF; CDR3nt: TGTGCCAGCAGCTTAGAGGGACAGGCCCATTCACCCCTCCACTTT
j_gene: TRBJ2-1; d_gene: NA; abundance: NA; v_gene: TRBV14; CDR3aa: CASSPSGVAAYNEQFF; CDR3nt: TGTGCCAGCAGCCCGTCCGGGGTAGCGGCATACAATGAGCAGTTCTTC
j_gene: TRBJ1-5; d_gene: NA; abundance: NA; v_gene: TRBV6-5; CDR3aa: CASRTLQGDQPQHF; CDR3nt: TGTGCCAGCAGAACCTTACAGGGCGATCAGCCCCAGCATTTT
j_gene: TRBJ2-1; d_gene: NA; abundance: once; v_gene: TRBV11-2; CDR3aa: CASSPRRNNEQFF; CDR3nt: TGTGCCAGCAGCCCCCGGCGGAACAATGAGCAGTTCTTC
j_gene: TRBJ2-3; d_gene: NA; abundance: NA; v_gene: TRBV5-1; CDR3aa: CASSPLAPWTQYF; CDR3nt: TGCGCCAGCAGCCCCCTGGCCCCATGGACGCAGTATTTT
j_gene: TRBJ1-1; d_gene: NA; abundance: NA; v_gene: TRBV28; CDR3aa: CASSLYLGTMNTEAFF; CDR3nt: TGTGCCAGCAGTTTATACCTGGGGACCATGAACACTGAAGCTTTCTTT
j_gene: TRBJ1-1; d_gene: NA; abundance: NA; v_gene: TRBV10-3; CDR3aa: CAISDAGNTEAFF; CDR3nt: TGTGCCATCAGTGATGCGGGGAACACTGAAGCTTTCTTT
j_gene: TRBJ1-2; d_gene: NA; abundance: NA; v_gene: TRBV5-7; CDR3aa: CASSLAWTWGGYTF; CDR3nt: TGTGCCAGCAGCTTGGCATGGACTTGGGGAGGCTACACCTTC
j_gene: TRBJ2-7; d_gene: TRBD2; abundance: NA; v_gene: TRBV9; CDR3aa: CASSPQLAGGTYEQYF; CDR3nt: TGTGCCAGCAGCCCGCAACTAGCGGGGGGAACCTACGAGCAGTACTTC
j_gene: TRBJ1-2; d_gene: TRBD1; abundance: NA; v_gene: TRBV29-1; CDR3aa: CSVEAGQGEGGYTF; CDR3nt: TGCAGCGTTGAAGCGGGCCAGGGGGAGGGAGGCTACACCTTC
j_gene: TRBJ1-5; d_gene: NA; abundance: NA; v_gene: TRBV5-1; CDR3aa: CASSLGESGNQPQHF; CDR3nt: TGCGCCAGCAGCTTGGGGGAGTCCGGCAATCAGCCCCAGCATTTT
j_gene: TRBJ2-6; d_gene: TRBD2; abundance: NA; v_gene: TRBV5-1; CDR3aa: CASRVGGSSGANVLTF; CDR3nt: TGCGCCAGCAGGGTCGGGGGGAGCTCTGGGGCCAACGTCCTGACTTTC
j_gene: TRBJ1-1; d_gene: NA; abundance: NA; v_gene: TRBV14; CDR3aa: CASSQEVFRLGANTEAFF; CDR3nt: TGTGCCAGCAGCCAAGAAGTCTTCCGATTAGGGGCGAACACTGAAGCTTTCTTT
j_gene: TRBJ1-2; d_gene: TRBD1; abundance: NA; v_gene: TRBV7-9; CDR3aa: CASSSAGQGIITF; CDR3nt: TGTGCCAGCAGCTCGGCGGGACAGGGGATTATTACCTTC
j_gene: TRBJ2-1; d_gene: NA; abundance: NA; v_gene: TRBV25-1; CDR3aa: CASRGQGRTPYNEQFF; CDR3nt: TGTGCCAGCAGAGGCCAGGGGAGGACCCCTTACAATGAGCAGTTCTTC
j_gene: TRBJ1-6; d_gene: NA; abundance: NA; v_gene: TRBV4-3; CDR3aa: CASSRTRNSPDNSPLHF; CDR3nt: TGCGCCAGCAGCCGTACCAGGAACAGCCCTGATAATTCACCCCTCCACTTT
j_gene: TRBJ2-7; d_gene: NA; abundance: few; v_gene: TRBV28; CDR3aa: CASILIDRPYEQYF; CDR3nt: TGTGCCAGCATCCTTATCGACAGACCCTACGAGCAGTACTTC
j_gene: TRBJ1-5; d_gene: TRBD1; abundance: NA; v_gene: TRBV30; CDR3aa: CAWSVRSGGSQPQHF; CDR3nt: TGTGCCTGGAGTGTAAGGTCAGGGGGATCTCAGCCCCAGCATTTT
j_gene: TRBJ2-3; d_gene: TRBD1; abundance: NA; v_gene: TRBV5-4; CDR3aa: CASSSPGQGADTQYF; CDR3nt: TGTGCCAGCAGCTCCCCGGGACAGGGTGCCGATACGCAGTATTTT
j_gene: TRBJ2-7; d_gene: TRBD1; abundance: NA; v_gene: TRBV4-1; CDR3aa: CASSQPGQGYEQYF; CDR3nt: TGCGCCAGCAGCCAACCTGGACAGGGCTACGAGCAGTACTTC
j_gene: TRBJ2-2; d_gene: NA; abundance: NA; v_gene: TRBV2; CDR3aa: CASSGAYGTSGELFF; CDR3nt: TGTGCCAGCAGTGGGGCTTATGGGACTTCCGGGGAGCTGTTTTTT
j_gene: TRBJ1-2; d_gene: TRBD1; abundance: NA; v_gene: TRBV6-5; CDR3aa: CASSLGTGAYGYTF; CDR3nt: TGTGCCAGCAGCCTAGGGACAGGGGCCTATGGCTACACCTTC
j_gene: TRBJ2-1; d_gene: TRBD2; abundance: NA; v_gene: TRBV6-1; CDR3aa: CASSSPGLDIVEQFF; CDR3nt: TGTGCCAGCAGCTCTCCGGGACTAGACATCGTCGAGCAGTTCTTC
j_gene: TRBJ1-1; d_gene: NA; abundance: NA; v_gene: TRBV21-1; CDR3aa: CASSKEGRGSAEAFF; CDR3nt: TGTGCCAGCAGCAAAGAAGGCAGGGGGTCCGCTGAAGCTTTCTTT
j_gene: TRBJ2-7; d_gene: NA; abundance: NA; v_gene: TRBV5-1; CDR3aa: CASSLTSYEQYF; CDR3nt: TGCGCCAGCAGCTTAACTTCCTACGAGCAGTACTTC
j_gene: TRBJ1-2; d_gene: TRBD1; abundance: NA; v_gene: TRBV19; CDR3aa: CASSPSDRAGDGYTF; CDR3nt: TGTGCCAGTAGTCCGTCCGACAGGGCGGGGGACGGCTACACCTTC
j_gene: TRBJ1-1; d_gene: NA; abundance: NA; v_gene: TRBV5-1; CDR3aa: CASSFGSESKAFF; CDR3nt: TGCGCCAGCAGCTTTGGGTCCGAAAGTAAGGCTTTCTTT
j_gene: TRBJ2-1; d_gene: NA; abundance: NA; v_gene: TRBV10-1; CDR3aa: CASSEGSSYNEQFF; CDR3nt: TGCGCCAGCAGTGAAGGAAGCTCCTACAATGAGCAGTTCTTC
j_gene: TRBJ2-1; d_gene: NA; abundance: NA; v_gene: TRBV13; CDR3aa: CASSYNNNEQFF; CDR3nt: TGTGCCAGCAGCTACAACAACAATGAGCAGTTCTTC
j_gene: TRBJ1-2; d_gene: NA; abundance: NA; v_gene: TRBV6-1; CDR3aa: CASNMWGAGGYTF; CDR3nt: TGTGCCAGCAATATGTGGGGGGCAGGCGGCTACACCTTC
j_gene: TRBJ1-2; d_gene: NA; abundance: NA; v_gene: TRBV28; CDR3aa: CASSPQLRVGYTF; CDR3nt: TGTGCCAGCAGTCCGCAATTGAGGGTTGGCTACACCTTC
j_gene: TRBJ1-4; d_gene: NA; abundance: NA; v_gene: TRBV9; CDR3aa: CASSVVGGPNEKLFF; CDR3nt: TGTGCCAGCAGCGTAGTCGGGGGCCCTAATGAAAAACTGTTTTTT
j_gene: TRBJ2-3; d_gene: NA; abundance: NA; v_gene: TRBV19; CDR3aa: CASIPLGTQNYTDTQYF; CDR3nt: TGTGCCAGTATCCCGTTAGGGACACAGAATTACACAGATACGCAGTATTTT
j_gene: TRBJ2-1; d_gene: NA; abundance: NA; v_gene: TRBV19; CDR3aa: CASSWLYNEQFF; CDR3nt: TGTGCCAGTAGCTGGCTCTACAATGAGCAGTTCTTC
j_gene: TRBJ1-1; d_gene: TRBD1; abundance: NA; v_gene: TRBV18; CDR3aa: CASSPRQGGTEAFF; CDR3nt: TGTGCCAGCTCACCACGGCAGGGGGGGACTGAAGCTTTCTTT
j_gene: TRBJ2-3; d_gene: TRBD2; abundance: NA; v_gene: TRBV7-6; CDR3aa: CASSLEASGYTDTQYF; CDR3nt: TGTGCCAGCAGCTTAGAAGCTAGCGGGTACACAGATACGCAGTATTTT
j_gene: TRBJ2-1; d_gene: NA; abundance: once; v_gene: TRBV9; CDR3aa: CASSVVSETGEQFF; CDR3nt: TGTGCCAGCAGCGTAGTATCCGAGACGGGGGAGCAGTTCTTC
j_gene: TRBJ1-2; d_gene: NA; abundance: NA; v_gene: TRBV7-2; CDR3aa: CASSPRMEANYGYTF; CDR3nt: TGTGCCAGCAGCCCCCGAATGGAGGCTAACTATGGCTACACCTTC
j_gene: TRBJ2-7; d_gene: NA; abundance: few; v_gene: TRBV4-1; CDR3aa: CASSQDPNGSYEQYF; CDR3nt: TGCGCCAGCAGCCAAGATCCGAACGGATCCTACGAGCAGTACTTC